The 14 T cell receptor beta chains in this list originate from one sample, sequenced in a study of blood T cells in healthy people across ages (dated by TCRdb to 2013 to 2016). Preparation of the library involved 5' RACE. TCRdb shows the sequencer as Illumina HiSeq 2500. A second PCR of roughly 6 to 11 cycles was run with a J-beta primer mix and a sample-barcoded 5' primer. TCRdb took the public reads, trimmed them with fastp at Q25, ran MiXCR for clone calling and kept in-frame beta chains. Merged by CDR3 protein, the rows form single entries marked with the most common genes and DNA. Counted in this sample were around 800,000 distinct CDR3 sequences; roughly 26% of them appeared once. About 2.9% of the sample is taken by the ten largest. The same data also contributed to another study, on T cells of mothers and their children.

The sequenced sample consisted of blood. The receptors were sampled from a boy younger than 18 in good health.

V and J are TRBV27 and TRBJ2-7; D ambiguous. The germline V gene encodes CDR1 MNHEY and CDR2 SMNVEV (reference sequence). This CDR3 spans 14 amino acids. V gave up 3 bases and J gave up 1 base, with 10 bases separating them. Here the CDR3 reads CASSFRPGSYEQYF. CDR3 nucleotide sequence: TGTGCCAGCAGTTTCAGACCGGGTTCCTACGAGCAGTACTTC.

This clonotype was detected only a few times. The chain joins TRBV2 to TRBJ1-3; D gene ambiguous. The CDR3 covers 16 residues. Germline loops: CDR1 SNHLY, CDR2 FYNNEI. Trimming cost V 0 bases and J 0 bases, with 9 bases left between them. CDR3 loop: CASSEAQRISGNTIYF. CDR3 DNA: TGTGCCAGCAGTGAAGCGCAGAGAATCTCTGGAAACACCATATATTTT.

This clonotype was seen only a few times. This sequence joins TRBV3-1 and TRBJ2-2, with a weak D call TRBD1 (6 bases). Trimming pared 4 bases from V and 4 bases from J, leaving 13 bases between. Per germline, CDR1 LGHDT and CDR2 YNNKEL (reference sequence). The CDR3 runs 15 residues. In DNA form, the CDR3 reads TGTGCCAGCAGCCCTCCGGGACACAGCACCGGGGAGCTGTTTTTT. It is translated as CASSPPGHSTGELFF.

The genes are TRBV3-1 and TRBJ2-5; D remains ambiguous. The CDR3 has 14 residues. V lost 0 bases and J lost 5, with 10 bases in between. CDR1 LGHDT and CDR2 YNNKEL come from the germline V gene (reference sequence). CDR3 residues: CASSQEGRWETQYF. CDR3 in DNA: TGTGCCAGCAGCCAAGAAGGCCGATGGGAGACCCAGTACTTC.

The sample holds a few counts of this clonotype. In nucleotides, the CDR3 is TGTGCCACCAGCAGAGATCCCCTAGCGGGAGGGCGGTCCACAGATACGCAGTATTTT. This encodes CATSRDPLAGGRSTDTQYF. J is TRBJ2-3 and V is TRBV15, with 12 positions matching TRBD2. CDR3 size: 19 residues. Germline lookup yields CDR1 LNHNV and CDR2 YYDKDF (reference sequence). J gave up 2 bases and V 0 bases, and 9 bases lay outside the gene matches.

This clonotype was seen at least ten times. V usage is TRBV24-1 and J usage is TRBJ2-5, with D possibly being TRBD2 (6 bases). CDR3 size: 12 residues. Trimming removed 10 bases from V and 3 bases from J, with 11 bases in between. CDR1 KGHDR and CDR2 SFDVKD come from the germline V gene. Written as DNA, the CDR3 is TGTGCCACGTCCGGGGAGGAAGAGACCCAGTACTTC. Protein sequence: CATSGEEETQYF.

The rearrangement links TRBV6-1 to TRBJ2-1; possible D gene TRBD2, 5 bases. This CDR3 region has 15 residues. V lost 0 bases and J 7 bases, leaving 13 bases between the germline ends. Germline CDR1 is MNHNS and CDR2 is SASEGT. The CDR3 loop is CASSEASGSSNEQFF. The CDR3 bases are TGTGCCAGCAGTGAAGCGTCGGGGTCCTCGAATGAGCAGTTCTTC.

This clonotype was seen a handful of times. The chain combines TRBV5-1 with TRBJ1-2; D possibly corresponds to TRBD1 (6 bases). The V gene's germline CDR1 is SGHRS and CDR2 YFSETQ. V was cut by 4 bases and J by 5 bases, with 21 bases left in between. The length of the CDR3 is 16 residues. The CDR3: CASSHGGGTGSYGYTF. Here the CDR3 DNA reads TGCGCCAGCAGCCATGGAGGCGGCACAGGGTCTTATGGCTACACCTTC.

The gene calls are TRBV4-1 and TRBJ2-7; weak D call: TRBD1 (6 bases). The V gene's germline CDR1 is MGHRA and CDR2 YSYEKL. Between the trimmed V and J ends, which lost 0 bases and 2 bases, there was a span of 11 bases. This CDR3 spans 15 amino acids. The CDR3 sequence: CASSQENRATYEQYF. The CDR3 DNA reads TGCGCCAGCAGCCAAGAGAACAGGGCTACCTACGAGCAGTACTTC.

This rearrangement joins TRBV2 to TRBJ1-1; D not certain. Deletions cut 4 bases from V and 5 bases from J, with 11 bases between. The CDR3 totals 13 residues. From germline, CDR1 is SNHLY and CDR2 FYNNEI. The CDR3 nucleotides read TGTGCCAGCAGTGTGAACCGCCAAACTGAAGCTTTCTTT. It codes for CASSVNRQTEAFF. Full variable domain (outside the CDR3, taken from reference TRBV2 and TRBJ1-1): EPEVTQTPSHQVTQMGQEVILRCVPISNHLYFYWYRQILGQKVEFLVSFYNNEISEKSEIFDDQFSVERPDGSNFTLKIRSTKLEDSAMYFCASSVNRQTEAFFGQGTRLTVV.

This sequence joins TRBV6-5 and TRBJ1-2, with 8 bases that match TRBD1. CDR3 length: 15 amino acids. Losses at the gene ends were 6 bases for V and 5 bases for J; bases not matched to a gene: 11. Per germline, CDR1 MNHEY and CDR2 SVGAGI. DNA for the CDR3: TGTGCCAGCAGCCCTGCAGGGGGCGGCCTATATGGCTACACCTTC. It yields the protein CASSPAGGGLYGYTF.

The sample holds a few counts of this clonotype. V gene TRBV7-9 combines with J gene TRBJ1-5; TRBD1 matches 7 bases. The J segment lost 7 bases and the V segment lost 5 bases, leaving 14 bases of the junction unmatched. The CDR3 is made up of 16 amino acids. Germline V gives CDR1 SEHNR, CDR2 FQNEAQ (reference sequence). CDR3 sequence: CASSRGGQDKGQPQHF. CDR3 coding DNA: TGTGCCAGCAGCCGCGGCGGACAGGACAAGGGACAGCCCCAGCATTTT.

In its sample, this clonotype was seen a few times. V and J are TRBV5-1 and TRBJ2-5; 12 bases are a match to TRBD2. The CDR3 is 16 amino acids. V lost 1 base and J lost 2; bases outside the gene matches: 3. CDR1 and CDR2 (germline): SGHRS, YFSETQ. CDR3 DNA: TGCGCCAGCAGCTTGACTAGCGGGGGGCATCAAGAGACCCAGTACTTC. It encodes CASSLTSGGHQETQYF.

The chain combines TRBV28 with TRBJ2-2; no clear D. The CDR3 sequence is 13 residues long. CDR1 MDHEN and CDR2 SYDVKM come from the germline V gene. Trimming stripped 6 bases from V and 6 bases from J, with 11 bases between. DNA of the CDR3: TGTGCCAGCAGATCCGATTATCCCGGGGAGCTGTTTTTT. Amino acids: CASRSDYPGELFF.